A selection of T cell receptor beta chains follows, all from one sample in a study of beta chain features in type 1 diabetes. The assay was immunoSEQ multiplex PCR, and TCRdb's table has in-frame clones only and misses some. The sample has about 640,000 clones; approximately 13% are singletons. Specimen: naive CD4+ T cells from blood. The source of these receptors is a young man with type 1 diabetes. Each CDR3 is given without its conserved first and last residue. The order of the fields is V gene, CDR3 protein.

TRBV28 ASSLYLGQTHSEQY
TRBV7-9 ASSPDRGRPYGYT
TRBV20-1 SAPSDTQY
TRBV7-2 ASSFRGRLETQY
TRBV28 ASSPTGGGGGQPQH
TRBV30 AWSGGADTQY
TRBV2 ASIQDVDQPQH
TRBV7-9 ASSSNRETQY
TRBV11-1 ASSLGALRLINTEAF
TRBV5-4 ASSWDFSTDTQY
TRBV7-9 ASSWRGTPGSDTQY
TRBV9 ASSKVAGSYNEQF
TRBV30 AWSWTGGYEQY
TRBV6-1 ASRYENIQY
TRBV9 ASSTLGTANTGELF
TRBV7-9 ASSLDGNQPQH
TRBV25-1 ASIGRADEKLF
TRBV2 ASKYQETQY
TRBV10-2 ASSWTGGEAGNTIY
TRBV5-1 ASSNGLNTEAF
TRBV7-3 ASSSTTGPLSTQY
TRBV20-1 SASPESLNT
TRBV21-1 ASSKLSERSYEQY
TRBV6-5 ASSYGEGQGSYT
TRBV5-1 ASSPGDFSNTGELF
TRBV6-1 ASSEQGTGNTGELF
TRBV28 AGSGGVTDTQY
TRBV5-1 ASSLVGDSFTHGYT
TRBV11-3 ASRRRQGLT
TRBV7-2 ASSLGMLAGDSYNEQF
TRBV5-6 ASSSTSGETQY
TRBV27 ASGGDRGYNEQF
TRBV30 VVSGSGYGYT
TRBV9 ASSGGQGVEGQPQH
TRBV14 ASSLGHNNSPLH
TRBV5-6 ASTLAAEKLF
TRBV10-3 AISAPKGYT
TRBV7-2 ASSFVLAGETQY
TRBV2 ASTRTALPGELF
TRBV6-5 ASSQARGTDTQY
TRBV30 AWIRKNTGELF
TRBV6-5 ASRDQLNEQF
TRBV27 ASRTGAYEQY
TRBV29-1 SVARGSGDTEAF
TRBV28 ASSLWRGGLTDTQY
TRBV5-4 ASSLQGGNQPQH
TRBV27 ASTGAGNNYGYT
TRBV14 ASSQERGTDRGETQY
TRBV18 ASSYRGEETEAF
TRBV7-2 ASSLAGGGSPLH
TRBV9 ASSVDGDQPQH
TRBV18 ASSPRDRGFGEAF
TRBV28 ASSSSGQGDTEAF
TRBV10-3 AISELAGDNEQF